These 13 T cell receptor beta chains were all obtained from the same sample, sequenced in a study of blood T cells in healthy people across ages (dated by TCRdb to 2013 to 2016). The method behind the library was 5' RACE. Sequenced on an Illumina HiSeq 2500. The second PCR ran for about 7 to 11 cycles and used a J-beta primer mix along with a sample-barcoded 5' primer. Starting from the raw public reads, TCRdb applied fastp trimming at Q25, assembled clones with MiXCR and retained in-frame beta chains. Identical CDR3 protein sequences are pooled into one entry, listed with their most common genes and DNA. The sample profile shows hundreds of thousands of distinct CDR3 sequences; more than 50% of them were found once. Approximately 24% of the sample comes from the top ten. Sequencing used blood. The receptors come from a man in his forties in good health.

The CDR3 region is CASSYSKTYGNEQFF. CDR3 in DNA: TGTGCCAGCAGCTATTCCAAAACCTACGGTAATGAGCAGTTCTTC. The chain joins TRBV7-9 to TRBJ2-1; no reliable D call. The CDR3 sequence is 15 residues long. The V and J ends lost 4 bases and 7 bases respectively, with 17 bases between them. The germline V gene has CDR1 SEHNR and CDR2 FQNEAQ (reference sequence).

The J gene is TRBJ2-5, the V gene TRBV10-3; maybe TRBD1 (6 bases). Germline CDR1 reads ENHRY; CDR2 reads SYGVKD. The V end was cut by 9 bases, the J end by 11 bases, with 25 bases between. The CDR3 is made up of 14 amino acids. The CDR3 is CAIGWTTGYNEQYF. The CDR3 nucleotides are TGTGCCATTGGGTGGACGACAGGCTACAATGAGCAGTACTTC.

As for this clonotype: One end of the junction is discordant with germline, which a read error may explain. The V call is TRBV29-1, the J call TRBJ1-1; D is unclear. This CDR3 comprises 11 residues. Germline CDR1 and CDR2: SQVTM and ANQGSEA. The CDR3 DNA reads TGCAGCGTTGACGAGAACACTGGAGCTTTCTTT. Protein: CSVDENTGAFF.

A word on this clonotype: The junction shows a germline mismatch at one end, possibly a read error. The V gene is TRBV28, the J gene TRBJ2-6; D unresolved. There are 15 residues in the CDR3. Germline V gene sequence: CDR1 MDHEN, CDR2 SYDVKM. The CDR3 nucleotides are TGTGCCAGCGGTTTATTAACGGCAGGGGCCAACGTCCTGACTTTC. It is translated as CASGLLTAGANVLTF.

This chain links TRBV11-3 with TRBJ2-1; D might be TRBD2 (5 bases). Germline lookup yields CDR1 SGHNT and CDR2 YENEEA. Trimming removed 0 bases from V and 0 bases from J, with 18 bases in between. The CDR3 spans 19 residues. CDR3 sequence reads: CASSLDLAFTEGSYNEQFF. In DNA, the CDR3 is TGTGCCAGCAGCTTAGATTTAGCTTTTACAGAGGGCTCCTACAATGAGCAGTTCTTC.

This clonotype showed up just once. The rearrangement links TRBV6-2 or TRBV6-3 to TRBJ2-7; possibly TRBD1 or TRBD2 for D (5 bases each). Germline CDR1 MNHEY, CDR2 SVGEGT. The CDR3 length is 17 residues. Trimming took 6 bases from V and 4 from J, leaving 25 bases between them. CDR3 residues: CASSPSSVVEGRYEQYF. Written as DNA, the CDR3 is TGTGCCAGCAGCCCCTCCTCTGTCGTAGAGGGACGATACGAGCAGTACTTC.

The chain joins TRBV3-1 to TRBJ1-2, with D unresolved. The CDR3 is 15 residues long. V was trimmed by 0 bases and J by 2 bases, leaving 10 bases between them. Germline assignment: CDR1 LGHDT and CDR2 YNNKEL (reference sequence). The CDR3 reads CASSQDGVANYGYTF. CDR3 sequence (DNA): TGTGCCAGCAGCCAAGACGGGGTAGCGAACTATGGCTACACCTTC.

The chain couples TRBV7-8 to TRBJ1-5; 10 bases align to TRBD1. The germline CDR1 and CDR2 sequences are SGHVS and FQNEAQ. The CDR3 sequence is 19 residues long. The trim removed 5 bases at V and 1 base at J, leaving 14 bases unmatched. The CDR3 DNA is TGTGCCAGCAGCCCAGGCGGGACAGGGGTCTCTATGAGCAATCAGCCCCAGCATTTT. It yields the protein CASSPGGTGVSMSNQPQHF.

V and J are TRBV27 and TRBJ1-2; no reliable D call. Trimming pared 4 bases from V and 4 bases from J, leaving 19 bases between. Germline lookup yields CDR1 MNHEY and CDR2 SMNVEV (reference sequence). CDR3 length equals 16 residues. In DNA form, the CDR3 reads TGTGCCAGCAGTTCCAATACGGTTGCACCGCTCTATGGCTACACCTTC. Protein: CASSSNTVAPLYGYTF.

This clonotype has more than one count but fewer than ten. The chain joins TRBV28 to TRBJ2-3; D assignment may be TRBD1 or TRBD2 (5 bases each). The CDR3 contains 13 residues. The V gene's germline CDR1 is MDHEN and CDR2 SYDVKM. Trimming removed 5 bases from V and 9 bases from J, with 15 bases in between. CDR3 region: CASSVNRDLTQYF. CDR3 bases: TGTGCCAGCAGTGTCAACCGGGACCTAACGCAGTATTTT.

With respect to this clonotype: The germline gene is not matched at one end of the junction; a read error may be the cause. The CDR3 protein is CSAADSGPSYEQYF. In DNA form, the CDR3 reads TGCAGTGCTGCAGACTCGGGCCCATCCTACGAGCAGTACTTT. The gene calls are TRBV20-1 and TRBJ2-7; D remains ambiguous. This CDR3 spans 14 amino acids. The V gene's germline CDR1 is DFQATT and CDR2 SNEGSKA (reference sequence).

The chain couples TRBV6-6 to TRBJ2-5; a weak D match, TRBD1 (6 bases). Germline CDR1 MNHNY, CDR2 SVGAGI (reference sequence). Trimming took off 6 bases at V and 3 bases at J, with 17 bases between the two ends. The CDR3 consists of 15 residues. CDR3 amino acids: CASSRKWTDKETQYF. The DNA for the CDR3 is TGTGCCAGCAGCAGGAAATGGACAGATAAAGAGACCCAGTACTTC.

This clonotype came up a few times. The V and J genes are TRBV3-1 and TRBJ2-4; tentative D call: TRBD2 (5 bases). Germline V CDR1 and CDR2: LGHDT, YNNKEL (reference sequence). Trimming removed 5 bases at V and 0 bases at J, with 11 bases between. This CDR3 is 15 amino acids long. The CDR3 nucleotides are TGTGCCAGCAGCGAAGGAGGTCTAGCCAAAAACATTCAGTACTTC. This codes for CASSEGGLAKNIQYF.